This T cell receptor beta chain was found in a study of OX40 agonist ivuxolimab in advanced cancers. Study-level information: The drug used for patients, ivuxolimab, was an agonistic anti-OX40 (CD134) antibody.

Generated by immunoSEQ multiplex PCR, the TCRdb table keeps only in-frame clones and is missing some. This sample has approximately 74,000 clones, with more than 80% found just once. Broader study findings: More expanded clones were seen, on average, in CD8+ T cells than in CD4+. At doses 0.1 to 3.0 mg/kg, CD4+ and CD8+ clones expanded.

This clone was seen a few times. What it binds is unknown. V lost 2 bases, J lost 1 base, and 10 bases lay in between. The germline gives CDR1 GTSNPN, CDR2 SVGIG (reference sequence). The CDR3 loop spans 14 amino acids. The source of this sequence is an adult with an advanced solid tumor such as melanoma, head and neck, liver or kidney cancer. The chain carries TRBV30 and TRBJ2-3, with D possibly matching TRBD2 (6 bases). This sample comprised CD4+ or CD8+ T cells sorted from blood, obtained in a trial of the OX40 agonist ivuxolimab. The CDR3 loop reads CAWSTGGGTDTQYF. The CDR3 region has the DNA TGTGCCTGGAGTACGGGCGGGGGCACAGATACGCAGTATTTT.